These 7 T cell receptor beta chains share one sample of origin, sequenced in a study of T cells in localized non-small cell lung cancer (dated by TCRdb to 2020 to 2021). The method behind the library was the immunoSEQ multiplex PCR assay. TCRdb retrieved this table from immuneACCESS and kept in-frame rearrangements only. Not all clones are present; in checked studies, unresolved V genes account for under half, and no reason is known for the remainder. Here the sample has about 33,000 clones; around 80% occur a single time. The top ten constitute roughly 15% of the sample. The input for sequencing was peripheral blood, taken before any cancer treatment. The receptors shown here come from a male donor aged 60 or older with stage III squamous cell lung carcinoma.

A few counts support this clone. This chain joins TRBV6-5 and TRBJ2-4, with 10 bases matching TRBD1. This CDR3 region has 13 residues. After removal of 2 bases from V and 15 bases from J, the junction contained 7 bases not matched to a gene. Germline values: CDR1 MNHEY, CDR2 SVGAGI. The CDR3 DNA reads TGTGCCAGCAGTTACGGGACAGGGGATGGAGTGTACTTC. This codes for CASSYGTGDGVYF.

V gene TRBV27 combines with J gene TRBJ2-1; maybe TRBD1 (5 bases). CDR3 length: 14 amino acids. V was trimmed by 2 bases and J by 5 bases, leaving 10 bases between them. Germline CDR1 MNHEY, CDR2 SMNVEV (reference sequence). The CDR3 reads CASSLRAGNNEQFF. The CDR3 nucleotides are TGTGCCAGCAGTTTAAGGGCAGGGAACAATGAGCAGTTCTTC.

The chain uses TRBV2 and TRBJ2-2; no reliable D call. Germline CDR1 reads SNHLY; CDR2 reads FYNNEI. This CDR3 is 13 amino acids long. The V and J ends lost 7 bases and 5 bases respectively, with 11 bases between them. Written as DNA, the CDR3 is TGTGCCAGCAAGGTCCTAGGTACCGGGGAGCTGTTTTTT. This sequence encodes CASKVLGTGELFF.

DNA of the CDR3: TGTGCCAGCAGCCAAGCGACAGGGACGTATGGCTACACCTTC. This encodes CASSQATGTYGYTF. The gene calls are TRBV4-2 and TRBJ1-2; 7 nucleotides agree with TRBD1. This CDR3 is built from 14 residues. Germline V gene sequence: CDR1 LGHNA, CDR2 YNFKEQ. Trimming took 1 base from V and 5 from J; bases not matched to a gene: 4.

This CDR3 reads CASSLGQTSYEQYF. The CDR3 bases are TGTGCCAGCAGCTTAGGGCAAACCTCCTACGAGCAGTACTTC. The chain employs TRBV7-2 and TRBJ2-7; D not resolved. Germline CDR1 is SGHTA and CDR2 is FQGNSA. This CDR3 is built from 14 residues. With 1 base removed from V and 0 bases from J, the gap between germline ends came to 7 bases.

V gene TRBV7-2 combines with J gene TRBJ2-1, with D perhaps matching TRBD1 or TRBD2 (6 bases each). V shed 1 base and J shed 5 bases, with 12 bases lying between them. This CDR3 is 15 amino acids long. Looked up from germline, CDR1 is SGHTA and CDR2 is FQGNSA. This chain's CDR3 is CASSLVGGLDNEQFF. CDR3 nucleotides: TGTGCCAGCAGCTTAGTAGGGGGGTTAGACAATGAGCAGTTCTTC.

This CDR3 reads CASSRGTGRGETQYF. CDR3 sequence (DNA): TGTGCCAGCAGCCGCGGGACAGGGAGGGGAGAGACCCAGTACTTC. This chain connects TRBV7-3 to TRBJ2-5, with 9 positions matching TRBD1. CDR3 length: 15 amino acids. The germline CDR1 and CDR2 sequences are SGHTA and FQGTGA. V lost 5 bases and J lost 4; bases outside the gene matches: 8.